These T cell receptor beta chains were read from a single sample in a study of blood T cell repertoires in COVID-19. The assay was immunoSEQ multiplex PCR, and TCRdb's table has in-frame clones only and misses some. Of 380,000 or so clones in the sample, roughly 90% were seen once. The sample taken for sequencing was peripheral blood. Receptors originate from a middle-aged man with acute or convalescent COVID-19. Both conserved end residues are trimmed from each CDR3. The order of the fields is V gene, CDR3 protein.

v_gene: TRBV7-3
CDR3aa: ASSGTPGSPLH

v_gene: TRBV27
CDR3aa: ASSFGQGAVAF

v_gene: TRBV3-1/TRBV3-2
CDR3aa: ASSFQGNPYEQY

v_gene: TRBV7-2
CDR3aa: ASSLRSGRGRPSYEQY

v_gene: TRBV4-2
CDR3aa: ASSTTSGSSYEQY

v_gene: TRBV7-8
CDR3aa: ASSLVGHGYT

v_gene: TRBV7-3
CDR3aa: ASSSGRGTDTQY

v_gene: TRBV7-3
CDR3aa: ASSSSSFEQF

v_gene: TRBV6-5
CDR3aa: ASSYLRTNTDTQY

v_gene: TRBV3-1/TRBV3-2
CDR3aa: ASSQRLREKLF

v_gene: TRBV19
CDR3aa: ASSINRDYGYT

v_gene: TRBV6-5
CDR3aa: ASSYSSGMNTEAF

v_gene: TRBV6-2/TRBV6-3
CDR3aa: ASSRDRTYYGYT

v_gene: TRBV7-7
CDR3aa: ASRAEETQY

v_gene: TRBV6-2/TRBV6-3
CDR3aa: ASSYERGFRLGYNEQF

v_gene: TRBV28
CDR3aa: ASSPGQPNYGYT

v_gene: TRBV28
CDR3aa: ASRTNREGRDNEQF

v_gene: TRBV21-1
CDR3aa: ASSKALYFARVMSSYNSPLH

v_gene: TRBV30
CDR3aa: AWSAGVDNSPLH

v_gene: TRBV5-1
CDR3aa: ASSSGWGDREYGYT

v_gene: TRBV15
CDR3aa: ATSRAGTEYNEQF

v_gene: TRBV7-9
CDR3aa: ASSPAGGTGNIQY

v_gene: TRBV11-2
CDR3aa: ASSLELAGDTQY

v_gene: TRBV5-5
CDR3aa: ASSLGQREAF

v_gene: TRBV9
CDR3aa: ASSVGSGGSYEQY

v_gene: TRBV4-1
CDR3aa: ASSQVTDSYSNQPQH

v_gene: TRBV6-2/TRBV6-3
CDR3aa: ASSSWGQQTGELF

v_gene: TRBV27
CDR3aa: ASARDRVNTIY

v_gene: TRBV4-2
CDR3aa: ASSQALAGYNEQF

v_gene: TRBV7-9
CDR3aa: ASSLVAGAGGNYGYT

v_gene: TRBV5-1
CDR3aa: ASSATSSLSYEQY

v_gene: TRBV2
CDR3aa: ASYRPRGKF

v_gene: TRBV24-1
CDR3aa: ATSLYYEQY

v_gene: TRBV5-1
CDR3aa: ASSLASGFYEQY

v_gene: TRBV5-5
CDR3aa: ASSSGQVSTEAF

v_gene: TRBV7-2
CDR3aa: ASSLATGYGQPQH

v_gene: TRBV5-4
CDR3aa: ASSLRSGAFGEKLF

v_gene: TRBV5-5
CDR3aa: ASSQTGNNQPQH

v_gene: TRBV5-1
CDR3aa: ASSLGYTSGAETQY

v_gene: TRBV10-3
CDR3aa: AIRPGTSGRGGELF

v_gene: TRBV11-1
CDR3aa: ASSLTGTSSYNEQF

v_gene: TRBV3-1/TRBV3-2
CDR3aa: ASSQGDSKETQY

v_gene: TRBV28
CDR3aa: ASGLGGREAF

v_gene: TRBV29-1
CDR3aa: SVDVSTGGRASPYNEQF

v_gene: TRBV27
CDR3aa: ASSPTGVYEQF

v_gene: TRBV5-1
CDR3aa: ASARGAGTRDEQY

v_gene: TRBV28
CDR3aa: ASIQQGTGSPLH

v_gene: TRBV11-1
CDR3aa: ASSTGTYSPLH

v_gene: TRBV6-5
CDR3aa: ASRPDRVYEQY

v_gene: TRBV9
CDR3aa: ASSVEVGSSYEQY

v_gene: TRBV28
CDR3aa: ASSVAVNTEAF

v_gene: TRBV7-9
CDR3aa: ASSILDRNLPLN